This TCR beta chain appears in the sequencing data of a study of CD8 T cells in ankylosing spondylitis. MiXCR, run by TCRdb on the 5' RACE reads, gives a single entry per CDR3 protein. The profile shows roughly 370,000 distinct CDR3 sequences, under 25% of them singletons. With regard to this clonotype: The antigen is unknown.

V was pared by 0 bases and J by 4 bases, with 17 bases between. Germline assignment: CDR1 SGHRS and CDR2 YFSETQ. The CDR3 length is 17 residues. Study-level points and caveats: What seemed typical of ankylosing spondylitis blood was a TCR beta motif built from several highly homologous variants. Matched ankylosing spondylitis synovial fluid reportedly showed significant enrichment of disease-linked clones. Before this, some motif variants had been reported in reactive arthritis synovial fluid and blood.

Sequencing used blood, either unsorted or a sorted T cell fraction (not recorded which). The chain carries TRBV5-1 and TRBJ2-1; perhaps D is TRBD1 or TRBD2 (5 bases each). The origin of this receptor is a male donor with ankylosing spondylitis. CDR3 coding DNA: TGCGCCAGCAGCTTGGCCGGGACCGAGGATAATTACAATGAGCAGTTCTTC. It yields the protein CASSLAGTEDNYNEQFF.